A selection of T cell receptor beta chains follows, all from one sample in a study of CD8 T cells in ankylosing spondylitis. TCRdb redid the calling of the 5' RACE reads with MiXCR, one entry per CDR3 protein. The sample carries roughly 700,000 distinct CDR3 sequences, under 20% recorded once. The sequencing input was blood, either unsorted or a sorted T cell fraction (not recorded which). These receptors came from a male donor with ankylosing spondylitis. The CDR3 runs from the conserved cysteine through the conserved F or W. Fields, in order: J gene, clone size, D gene, V gene, CDR3 protein, CDR3 DNA. A D gene is named only where the DNA matches it firmly. Clone size is not always given. Where it is, it says once, few, many or a class for expanded clones.

TRBJ2-7 | few | . | TRBV4-1 | CASSQAWDLSYEQYF | TGCGCCAGCAGCCAAGCGTGGGACCTCTCCTACGAGCAGTACTTC
TRBJ1-5 | many | . | TRBV4-3 | CASSQEWGGSLGANQPQHF | TGCGCCAGCAGCCAAGAATGGGGAGGGTCCTTGGGGGCCAATCAGCCCCAGCATTTT
TRBJ2-1 | few | TRBD1 | TRBV19 | CASSTPGTGNNEQFF | TGTGCCAGTAGTACCCCTGGGACAGGGAACAATGAGCAGTTCTTC
TRBJ2-2 | . | . | TRBV11-2 | CASSFQMATGELFF | TGTGCCAGCAGCTTCCAGATGGCCACCGGGGAGCTGTTTTTT
TRBJ1-1 | many | TRBD1 | TRBV12-3/TRBV12-4 | CASSTRTGWDTEAFF | TGTGCCAGCAGTACCCGGACAGGGTGGGACACTGAAGCTTTCTTT
TRBJ1-1 | . | . | TRBV7-2 | CASSHRPTEAFF | TGTGCCAGCAGCCACAGACCGACTGAAGCTTTCTTT
TRBJ2-7 | . | . | TRBV3-1 | CASSQRAGYPYEQYF | TGTGCCAGCAGCCAACGGGCAGGCTATCCCTACGAGCAGTACTTC
TRBJ1-3 | . | . | TRBV29-1 | CSVLTVGNTIYF | TGCAGCGTATTGACAGTTGGAAACACCATATATTTT
TRBJ2-1 | . | TRBD2 | TRBV9 | CASSVASGKGGNEQFF | TGTGCCAGCAGCGTAGCTAGCGGGAAAGGAGGGAATGAGCAGTTCTTC
TRBJ2-2 | . | . | TRBV12-3/TRBV12-4 | CASSSARGSNTGELFF | TGTGCCAGCAGTTCGGCCCGGGGCTCTAACACCGGGGAGCTGTTTTTT
TRBJ2-3 | . | TRBD2 | TRBV5-1 | CASSFPTSETPDTQYF | TGCGCCAGCAGCTTCCCGACTAGCGAAACCCCAGATACGCAGTATTTT
TRBJ2-7 | . | . | TRBV4-3 | CASSQDSTSRVYEQYF | TGCGCCAGCAGCCAAGATAGTACTAGCCGCGTCTACGAGCAGTACTTC
TRBJ1-2 | . | TRBD1 | TRBV5-1 | CASSDRGQGYGYTF | TGCGCCAGCAGCGACAGGGGACAGGGGTATGGCTACACCTTC
TRBJ2-1 | . | TRBD2 | TRBV5-1 | CASSRNSGGAYNEQFF | TGCGCCAGCAGCCGAAATAGCGGGGGGGCCTACAATGAGCAGTTCTTC
TRBJ2-5 | many | TRBD1 | TRBV29-1 | CSADLWDREQETQYF | TGCAGCGCGGACCTTTGGGACAGGGAACAAGAGACCCAGTACTTC
TRBJ2-2 | few | . | TRBV20-1 | CSATRSGPGELFF | TGCAGTGCTACCCGGAGTGGACCTGGGGAGCTGTTTTTT
TRBJ1-3 | . | . | TRBV20-1 | CSAEQGSGNTIYF | TGCAGTGCTGAACAGGGCTCTGGAAACACCATATATTTT
TRBJ2-3 | . | TRBD2 | TRBV4-3 | CASSGTSGTTDTQYF | TGCGCCAGCAGCGGGACTAGCGGGACCACAGATACGCAGTATTTT
TRBJ2-1 | . | . | TRBV20-1 | CSAEAGTHNEQFF | TGCAGTGCGGAAGCCGGGACTCACAATGAGCAGTTCTTC
TRBJ1-5 | . | . | TRBV7-2 | CASSPDPVGNQPQHF | TGTGCCAGCAGTCCAGACCCGGTGGGCAATCAGCCCCAGCATTTT
TRBJ1-6 | many | . | TRBV3-1 | CASSQSVGPASPLHF | TGTGCCAGCAGCCAATCGGTGGGGCCTGCTTCACCCCTCCACTTT
TRBJ2-3 | few | . | TRBV30 | CAWSEGVSTDTQYF | TGTGCCTGGTCCGAGGGGGTAAGCACAGATACGCAGTATTTT
TRBJ1-2 | few | TRBD1 | TRBV12-3/TRBV12-4 | CASSRTGGSGYGYTF | TGTGCCAGCAGTCGGACAGGGGGCAGTGGCTATGGCTACACCTTC
TRBJ1-1 | . | . | TRBV5-1 | CASSSETGTNTEAFF | TGCGCCAGCAGCTCAGAGACCGGGACCAACACTGAAGCTTTCTTT
TRBJ2-7 | many | TRBD2 | TRBV6-2/TRBV6-3 | CASSLAGVSYEQYF | TGTGCCAGCAGCCTAGCGGGCGTATCCTACGAGCAGTACTTC
TRBJ1-1 | few | . | TRBV4-2 | CASSPIQSMNTEAFF | TGTGCCAGCAGCCCGATACAGAGCATGAACACTGAAGCTTTCTTT
TRBJ2-1 | few | TRBD1 | TRBV7-8 | CASSPGTGISYNEQFF | TGTGCCAGCAGCCCCGGGACAGGGATCTCCTACAATGAGCAGTTCTTC
TRBJ2-2 | . | . | TRBV4-3 | CASSQDSPFVGELFF | TGCGCCAGCAGCCAAGATAGCCCCTTTGTCGGGGAGCTGTTTTTT
TRBJ1-2 | . | . | TRBV7-3 | CASSLGGSYYGYTF | TGTGCCAGCAGCTTAGGCGGGTCCTACTATGGCTACACCTTC
TRBJ1-2 | . | . | TRBV5-1 | CASSSLGVGGGPNYGYTF | TGCGCCAGCAGCTCGTTGGGAGTCGGGGGCGGCCCTAACTATGGCTACACCTTC
TRBJ2-1 | . | . | TRBV24-1 | CATKSDSAHEQFF | TGTGCCACCAAAAGTGACAGTGCTCATGAGCAGTTCTTC
TRBJ1-1 | many | . | TRBV9 | CASSVAVNTEAFF | TGTGCCAGCAGCGTAGCCGTGAACACTGAAGCTTTCTTT
TRBJ2-1 | few | . | TRBV9 | CASSVDLNEQFF | TGTGCCAGCAGCGTAGACCTCAATGAGCAGTTCTTC
TRBJ1-3 | . | . | TRBV7-3 | CASSLDGEPGNTIYF | TGTGCCAGCAGCTTAGACGGGGAACCTGGAAACACCATATATTTT
TRBJ2-5 | . | . | TRBV11-2 | CASRTTGSGETQYF | TGTGCCAGCAGAACTACAGGGTCGGGAGAGACCCAGTACTTC
TRBJ2-7 | . | . | TRBV4-1 | CASSQALKGYEQYF | TGCGCCAGCAGCCAAGCGTTGAAAGGGTACGAGCAGTACTTC
TRBJ1-2 | few | . | TRBV5-1 | CASSRAPGANYGYTF | TGCGCCAGCAGCAGGGCCCCCGGAGCTAACTATGGCTACACCTTC
TRBJ1-2 | . | . | TRBV5-4 | CASRTATGHPGGYTF | TGTGCCAGCAGAACCGCGACAGGCCACCCTGGGGGCTACACCTTC
TRBJ2-2 | . | . | TRBV20-1 | CSAREQNTGELFF | TGCAGTGCTAGAGAACAGAACACCGGGGAGCTGTTTTTT
TRBJ2-5 | . | . | TRBV2 | CASKQGEETQYF | TGTGCCAGCAAGCAGGGTGAAGAGACCCAGTACTTC
TRBJ2-1 | medium-sized | . | TRBV5-1 | CASSLGQYNEQFF | TGTGCCAGCAGCTTAGGACAGTACAATGAGCAGTTCTTC
TRBJ2-5 | few | . | TRBV25-1 | CASSEYRRSETQYF | TGTGCCAGCAGTGAATATCGACGGTCTGAGACCCAGTACTTC